This TCR beta chain was recovered during a study of T cell repertoires in cytomegalovirus infection. Study background: Indications came from public TCR beta signatures; they pointed to CMV infection and to a matching HLA type.

A note on this clonotype: The junction differs from germline at one of its ends, possibly a read error.

Germline values: CDR1 MNHNS, CDR2 SASEGT. This CDR3 comprises 13 residues. TCRdb recomputed calls from the reads with MiXCR, one row per CDR3 protein. This repertoire shows roughly 230,000 distinct CDR3 sequences, about 17% found once; its top ten account for around 43%. The sequence came from a human donor in good health (CMV status not recorded). Some clones in this sample may be carry-over from other donors' samples. The V call is TRBV6-1, the J call TRBJ2-7, with a possible D match to TRBD2 (5 bases). The sequenced material came from CD8+ T cells from PBMCs. The CDR3 nucleotides are TGTACCAGCAGGCCCCGGGACTCCTACGAGCAGTACTTC. Protein: CTSRPRDSYEQYF.